This TCR beta chain was recovered during a study of Graves' ophthalmopathy and Graves' hyperthyroidism (dated by TCRdb to the late 2010s). Concerning the study at large: Peripheral blood samples were taken at the time of initial diagnosis, before any treatment was given. The study used TCR beta repertoire signatures to distinguish Graves' ophthalmopathy from Graves' hyperthyroidism and to predict progression to ophthalmopathy. In total, 135 blood samples were TCR-sequenced: 43 ophthalmopathy, around 75 hyperthyroidism and approximately 17 hyperthyroidism-to-ophthalmopathy patients. To explore V-J signatures that distinguish ophthalmopathy from hyperthyroidism, a discovery set of under 110 patients was enrolled, made up of 40 to 45 with ophthalmopathy and 57 with stable hyperthyroidism. An independent validation cohort was composed of around 19 hyperthyroidism patients and some 16 patients who later progressed from hyperthyroidism to ophthalmopathy. T-cell repertoires of thyroid tissue and blood were compared in 5 or 6 hyperthyroidism patients. Following sampling, methimazole starting at 30 mg daily was administered to hyperthyroidism patients, and high-dose intravenous methylprednisolone was administered to ophthalmopathy patients.

The ophthalmopathy patients had moderately to severely active disease, with a Clinical Activity Score of 3 or higher, a NOSPECS grade of 4 or higher, and a disease duration of less than 3 months. Anyone with other autoimmune diseases, uncontrolled infections, pregnancy or lactation was excluded from the study. Clinical symptoms, serum thyroxine, TRAb, thyroid ultrasound and orbital computed tomography were used for diagnosis. Using Ficoll-Paque density gradient centrifugation, PBMCs were isolated from about 9.4 ml of fresh peripheral blood. Total RNA was extracted using Trizol reagent, and RNA quality was checked on an Agilent 2100 Bioanalyzer. The CDR3 starts with the cysteine, ends with the phenylalanine, and has 14 residues. Just CDR3 DNA is preserved here, 42 bases in frame from base 1. CDR1 DFQATT and CDR2 SNEGSKA were looked up in the germline V gene (reference sequence). V loses 6 bases of germline sequence and J loses 0 bases, and the interval between the two ends is 14 bases.

For repertoire sequencing, TCR beta CDR3 regions were amplified from RNA transcripts. HTBI primers and the Qiagen OneStep RT-PCR kit were used in a first-round RT-PCR, which was followed by a second-round multiplex PCR, size selection and purification. Libraries were sequenced paired-end with 100 bp reads on an Illumina HiSeq2000. Per the original workflow: Reads were processed with SOAPnuke, discarding reads with adapters, uncalled bases, mean Phred below 15, or no exact constant-primer or identifier match. COPE v1.2.5 was used to merge the high-quality paired reads. Each unique nucleotide sequence was treated as a clonotype, and MiTCR v1.1 was used to align the clonotypes to the IMGT TRB V, D and J references. The analysis was limited to V-J combinations with a frequency above 0.0001, which together covered 99.2% of repertoires. For each V-J combination, a TCR clonal expansion and chaos score was defined as the ratio of F50 clonal expansion to chaos observed in the TCRdist matrix. Features were reduced by Welch's t-statistics and random forest to 10 to 15 V-J combinations, which fed a naive Bayes classifier. The similarity between thyroid and blood repertoires was quantified using the Morisita-Horn index. Clones were called with MiXCR by TCRdb after fastp trimmed the public reads at Q25, and only in-frame beta chains were retained. Entries that share a CDR3 protein sequence are merged under the most common genes and DNA. TCRdb, not the original authors, processed these V and J calls. The sample includes hundreds of thousands of distinct CDR3 sequences, with roughly 41% observed a single time. About 40% of the sample goes to the ten largest clones.

Broader findings and caveats from the paper: In cross-validation, the 13-signature model distinguished ophthalmopathy from stable hyperthyroidism with 85% to 90% sensitivity and around 81% specificity, and in the test set the corresponding values were approximately 80% and 75%. Sample size was not statistically predetermined, and group allocation was not concealed from the investigators. Most of the expanded thyroid clonotypes with a frequency above 0.001 were also detected in blood, and it was suggested that the thyroid immune response may be reflected by blood repertoires. In validation, the model predicted ophthalmopathy progression with about 71% sensitivity and less than 80% specificity; about a dozen predicted patients were CT-confirmed with GO in a median of roughly 6.8 months.

On this clonotype itself: Its binding antigen is unknown. The input lacks base qualities; no much larger clone sits a single base away.

Rearrangement joined TRBV20-1 to TRBJ2-5; tentative D gene TRBD2, with 5 bases matching. This receptor was identified in an adult man with Graves' ophthalmopathy. Sequenced input: peripheral blood. CDR3 region: CSAHRGLYQETQYF. In nucleotide form, the sequence is TGCAGTGCCCACCGGGGATTGTACCAAGAGACCCAGTACTTC.